The 10 T cell receptor beta chains below come from one sample, sequenced in a study of regulatory T cells in long-lasting Graves disease. For TCR beta, libraries came from iRepertoire HTBI primers and Arm-PCR of CDR3 regions. Each CDR3 protein is one row after TCRdb ran MiXCR on the multiplex PCR reads. The table lists fewer than 550,000 distinct CDR3 sequences, 15% to 20% of them singletons. Time point denoted: newly diagnosed GD, antithyroid drugs for less than 3 months. PBMCs provided the RNA from which the TCR library was made. These sequences were also reported in another study, on T cells in Graves' hyperthyroidism and ophthalmopathy.

Here the sequenced sample was peripheral blood mononuclear cells (PBMCs), taken at new diagnosis, from a patient treated with antithyroid drugs. The source is a middle-aged woman with Graves disease.

As concerns this clonotype: This CDR3 is missing its conserved last phenylalanine or tryptophan, likely due to a read error. CDR3 in amino acids: CASSPEANQPQHS. The CDR3 bases are TGTGCCAGCTCACCGGAGGCTAATCAACCCCAGCATTCT. The V call is TRBV18, the J call TRBJ1-5; D uncertain. There are 13 residues in the CDR3. Per the germline V gene, CDR1 is KGHSH and CDR2 is LQKENI.

This sequence joins TRBV2 and TRBJ2-7, with D perhaps matching TRBD2 (5 bases). V was pared by 2 bases and J by 3 bases, with 8 bases between. There are 13 residues in the CDR3. CDR1 and CDR2 (germline): SNHLY, FYNNEI. CDR3 loop: CASSEIRGYEQYF. The CDR3 DNA is TGTGCCAGCAGTGAAATTCGGGGCTACGAGCAGTACTTC.

In this sample, this clonotype turned up many times. This chain links TRBV18 with TRBJ2-5; D is unclear. The CDR3 totals 13 residues. In germline, CDR1 is KGHSH, CDR2 LQKENI. V gave up 0 bases and J gave up 4 bases, with 6 bases separating them. The CDR3 loop reads CASSPPARETQYF. The CDR3 nucleotides are TGTGCCAGCTCACCACCGGCGCGAGAGACCCAGTACTTC. Drawing the rest from reference TRBV18 and TRBJ2-5, the complete variable domain is NAGVMQNPRHLVRRRGQEARLRCSPMKGHSHVYWYRQLPEEGLKFMVYLQKENIIDESGMPKERFSAEFPKEGPSILRIQQVVRGDSAAYFCASSPPARETQYFGPGTRLLVL.

This chain connects TRBV12-3 or TRBV12-4 to TRBJ2-7; D not resolved. Trimming cost V 6 bases and J 3 bases, with 24 bases left between them. This CDR3 contains 17 residues. CDR3 sequence: CASREEGWPDMDYEQYF. The CDR3, as DNA: TGTGCCAGCAGGGAAGAAGGTTGGCCTGATATGGACTACGAGCAGTACTTC.

The chain has TRBV4-1 and TRBJ1-6, with TRBD1 matching 7 bases. Germline-derived CDR1 and CDR2 are MGHRA and YSYEKL. The V segment lost 0 bases and the J segment 8 bases; nucleotides outside the gene matches: 4. CDR3 length: 15 amino acids. In nucleotides, the CDR3 is TGCGCCAGCAGCCAAGATTCAGGGGGAGATTCACCCCTCCACTTT. Its translation: CASSQDSGGDSPLHF.

This clonotype was seen repeatedly, ten times or more. V gene TRBV6-9 combines with J gene TRBJ1-1, with TRBD1 matching over 7 bases. The V segment lost 3 bases and the J segment 7 bases; nucleotides outside the gene matches: 5. The CDR3 extends over 13 amino acids. Germline V CDR1 and CDR2: MNHGY, SVAAGI. The CDR3 DNA reads as TGTGCCAGCAGTTACTTTGGGGACAGTGAAGCTTTCTTT. Its protein product is CASSYFGDSEAFF.

With regard to this clonotype: This may be a read error, as it is one base from a much larger clone. The chain carries TRBV2 and TRBJ1-4, with D possibly TRBD1 on 5 matching bases. Trimming took off 4 bases at V and 10 bases at J, with 13 bases between the two ends. Germline V lookup: CDR1 SNHLY, CDR2 FYNNEI. The CDR3 is made up of 13 amino acids. The CDR3 DNA reads as TGTGCCAGCAGTGGGTCGGGGCAAGGAAAACTGTTTTTT. Translated, it gives CASSGSGQGKLFF.

This clonotype appeared many times. The chain recombines TRBV3-1 with TRBJ1-1, with 7 bases identical to TRBD1. CDR3 size: 15 residues. Germline V lookup: CDR1 LGHDT, CDR2 YNNKEL (reference sequence). Germline trimming cut 2 bases from V and 1 base from J; bases unmatched to any gene: 4. CDR3 DNA: TGTGCCAGCAGCCAATACCGGGACAGGAACACTGAAGCTTTCTTT. It specifies CASSQYRDRNTEAFF.

This clonotype was found many times. The V call is TRBV2, the J call TRBJ1-1, with a weak D call TRBD1 (5 bases). CDR1 and CDR2 from the germline V gene are SNHLY and FYNNEI. V lost 4 bases to trimming and J lost 5 bases, with 17 bases between them. There are 15 residues in the CDR3. This CDR3 reads CASSAQGPQTTEAFF. CDR3 nucleotides: TGTGCCAGCAGTGCCCAGGGCCCTCAGACAACTGAAGCTTTCTTT.

The sample holds many counts of this clonotype. This chain connects TRBV5-1 to TRBJ1-1; D remains ambiguous. Trimming shortened V by 4 bases and J by 4 bases, and 11 bases separated the two germline ends. The CDR3 contains 13 residues. CDR1 is SGHRS and CDR2 is YFSETQ in the germline V gene. The CDR3 bases are TGCGCCAGCAGCCGCATGGATTTCACTGAAGCTTTCTTT. Amino acid sequence: CASSRMDFTEAFF.